The source of this T cell receptor (beta chain) is a study of blood T cell repertoires in COVID-19. Generated by immunoSEQ multiplex PCR, the TCRdb table keeps only in-frame clones and is missing some. The sample has about 280,000 clones; approximately 90% are singletons. Individuals aged roughly 18 to 100 years were recruited from 24 US areas. Germline loops: CDR1 MDHEN, CDR2 SYDVKM. The CDR3 sequence is 14 residues long. V trimming: 2 bases; J trimming: 4 bases; junction bases outside the gene matches: 3. The origin of this receptor is a man between 35 and 55 years old who had been exposed to COVID-19. Sequenced input: PBMCs or T cells enriched from blood (not recorded which). The rearrangement links TRBV28 to TRBJ2-5; 8 bases are shared with TRBD2. CDR3: CASSLPGGAETQYF. The CDR3 DNA is TGTGCCAGCAGTTTACCGGGGGGGGCAGAGACCCAGTACTTC. Combining the CDR3 with reference TRBV28 and TRBJ2-5 gives the whole variable domain DVKVTQSSRYLVKRTGEKVFLECVQDMDHENMFWYRQDPGLGLRLIYFSYDVKMKEKGDIPEGYSVSREKKERFSLILESASTNQTSMYLCASSLPGGAETQYFGPGTRLLVL.